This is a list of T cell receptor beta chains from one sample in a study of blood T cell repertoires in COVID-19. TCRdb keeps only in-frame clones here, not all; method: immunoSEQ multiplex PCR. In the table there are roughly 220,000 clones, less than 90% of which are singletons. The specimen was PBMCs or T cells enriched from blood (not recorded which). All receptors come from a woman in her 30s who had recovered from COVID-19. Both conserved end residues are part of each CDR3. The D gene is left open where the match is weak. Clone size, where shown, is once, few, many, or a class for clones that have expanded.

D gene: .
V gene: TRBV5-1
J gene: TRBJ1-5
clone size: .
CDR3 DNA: TGCGCCAGCAGCTTTAGGGGTAGCAATCAGCCCCAGCATTTT
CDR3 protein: CASSFRGSNQPQHF

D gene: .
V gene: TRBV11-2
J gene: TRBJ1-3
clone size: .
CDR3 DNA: TGTGCCAGCAGCTTAGACCGGTACGGAAACACCATATATTTT
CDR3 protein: CASSLDRYGNTIYF

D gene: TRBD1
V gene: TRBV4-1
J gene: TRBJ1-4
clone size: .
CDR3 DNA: TGCGCCAGCAGCCAACTAAAAACAGGGGGCGAAAATGAAAAACTGTTTTTT
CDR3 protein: CASSQLKTGGENEKLFF

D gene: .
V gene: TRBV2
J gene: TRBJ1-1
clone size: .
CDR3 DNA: TGTGCCAGCAGTTCTCGCGATTCGAACACTGAAGCTTTCTTT
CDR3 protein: CASSSRDSNTEAFF

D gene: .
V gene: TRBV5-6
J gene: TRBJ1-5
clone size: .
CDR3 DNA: TGTGCCAGCAGCTTGGGTGCGTTTTGGCCCCAGCATTTT
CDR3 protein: CASSLGAFWPQHF

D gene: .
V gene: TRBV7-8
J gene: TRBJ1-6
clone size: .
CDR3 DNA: TGTGCCAGCAGCTTAGAACAGGGAAATTCACCCCTCCACTTT
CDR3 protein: CASSLEQGNSPLHF

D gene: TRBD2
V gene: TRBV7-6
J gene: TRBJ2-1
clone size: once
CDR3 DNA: TGTGCCAGCAGCTCGGGACTAGCGGGGGCAAATGAGCAGTTCTTC
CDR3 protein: CASSSGLAGANEQFF

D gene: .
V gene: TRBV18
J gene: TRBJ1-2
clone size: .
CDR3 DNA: TGTGCCAGCTCACCATTAACAGCTCCTAACTATGGCTACACCTTC
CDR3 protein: CASSPLTAPNYGYTF

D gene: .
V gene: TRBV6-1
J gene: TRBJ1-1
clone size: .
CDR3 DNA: TGTGCCAGCAGTGTTACGGGGAACACTGAAGCTTTCTTT
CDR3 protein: CASSVTGNTEAFF

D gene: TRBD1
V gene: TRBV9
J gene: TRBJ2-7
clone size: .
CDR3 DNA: TGTGCCAGCAGCTCCAGAGGCGAGACAGGGCCCTACGAGCAGTACTTC
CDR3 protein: CASSSRGETGPYEQYF

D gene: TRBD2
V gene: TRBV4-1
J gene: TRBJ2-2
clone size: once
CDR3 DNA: TGCGCCAGCAGCCAAGAGGGACTAGCGGGGAAGGCGGGGGAGCTGTTTTTT
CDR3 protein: CASSQEGLAGKAGELFF

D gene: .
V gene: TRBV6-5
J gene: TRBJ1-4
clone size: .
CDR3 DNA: TGTGCCAGCTCGCGGTTCTTAAATGAAAAACTGTTTTTT
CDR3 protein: CASSRFLNEKLFF

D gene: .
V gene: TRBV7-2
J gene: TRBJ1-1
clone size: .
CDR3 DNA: TGTGCCAGCAGCTTAGCGCGCGCGTCCCCGGGGGGGGCTTTCTTT
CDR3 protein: CASSLARASPGGAFF

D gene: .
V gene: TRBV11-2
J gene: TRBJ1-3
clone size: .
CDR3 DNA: TGTGCCAGCTCCAGGGAACTTGGAAACACCATATATTTT
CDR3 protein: CASSRELGNTIYF

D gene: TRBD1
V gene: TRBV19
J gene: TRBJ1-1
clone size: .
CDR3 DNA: TGTGCCAGTAGTGGAACAGGGGGCACTGAAGCTTTCTTT
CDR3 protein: CASSGTGGTEAFF

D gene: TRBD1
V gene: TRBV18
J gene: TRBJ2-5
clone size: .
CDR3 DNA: TGTGCCAGCTCACCACGGACAGGGCTTCAAGAGACCCAGTACTTC
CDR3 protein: CASSPRTGLQETQYF

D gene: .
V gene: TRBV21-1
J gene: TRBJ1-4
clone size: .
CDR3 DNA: TGTGCCAGCAGCAAACCGGGACAGGATAATGAAAAACTGTTTTTT
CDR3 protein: CASSKPGQDNEKLFF

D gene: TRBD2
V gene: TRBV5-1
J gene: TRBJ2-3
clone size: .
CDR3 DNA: TGCGCCAGCAGCCCACGAGTAGCGGGGGCCACAGATACGCAGTATTTT
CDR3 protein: CASSPRVAGATDTQYF

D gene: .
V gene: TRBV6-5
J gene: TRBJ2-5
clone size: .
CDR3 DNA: TGTGCCAGCAGGGGTGGGGCCGGAGAGACCCAGTACTTC
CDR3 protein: CASRGGAGETQYF

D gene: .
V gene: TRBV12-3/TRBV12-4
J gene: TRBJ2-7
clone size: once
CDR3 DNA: TGTGCCAGCAGAAATACAGGGTTGCGCGAGCAGTACTTC
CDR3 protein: CASRNTGLREQYF

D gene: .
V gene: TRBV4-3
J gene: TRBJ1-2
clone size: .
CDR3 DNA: TGCGCCAGCAGCCAAGATCGCGACTATGGCTACACCTTC
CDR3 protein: CASSQDRDYGYTF

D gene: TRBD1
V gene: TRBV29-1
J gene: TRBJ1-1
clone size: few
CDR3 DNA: TGCAGCGTTGAAGAGACAGGGGGCACTGAAGCTTTCTTT
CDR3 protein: CSVEETGGTEAFF

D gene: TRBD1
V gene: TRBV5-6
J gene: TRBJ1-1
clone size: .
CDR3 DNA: TGTGCCAGCAGCCCCTCGACAGGGGGCGCGTCAACTGAAGCTTTCTTT
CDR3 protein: CASSPSTGGASTEAFF

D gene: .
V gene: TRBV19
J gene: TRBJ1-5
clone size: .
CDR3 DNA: TGTGCCAGTAGTAGACCGGGGGACCCCAATCAGCCCCAGCATTTT
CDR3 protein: CASSRPGDPNQPQHF

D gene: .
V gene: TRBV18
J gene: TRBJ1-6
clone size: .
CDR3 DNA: TGTGCCAGCTCACTGGACACGCGGAATTCACCCCTCCACTTT
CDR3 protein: CASSLDTRNSPLHF

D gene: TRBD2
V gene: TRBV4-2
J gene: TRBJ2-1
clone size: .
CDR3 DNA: TGTGCCAGCAGCGAAACTAGCGGCAATGAGCAGTTCTTC
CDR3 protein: CASSETSGNEQFF

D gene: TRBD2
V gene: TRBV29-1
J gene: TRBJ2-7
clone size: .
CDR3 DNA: TGCAGCGTTGAAGGCACTTTGGGTAGCGGGAGGTACGAGCAGTACTTC
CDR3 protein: CSVEGTLGSGRYEQYF

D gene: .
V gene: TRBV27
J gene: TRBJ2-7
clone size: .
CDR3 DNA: TGTGCCAGCAGTAGAAATCAGGGTTACGAGCAGTACTTC
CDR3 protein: CASSRNQGYEQYF

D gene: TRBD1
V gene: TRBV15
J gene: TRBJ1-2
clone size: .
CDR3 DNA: TGTGCCACCAGCAGAGATAGGGACAGCAGACGCTATGGCTACACCTTC
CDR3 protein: CATSRDRDSRRYGYTF

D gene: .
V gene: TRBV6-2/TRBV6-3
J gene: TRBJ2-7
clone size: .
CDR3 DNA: TGTGCCAGCAGTTACTCGTTGAGAAGCGAGCAGTACTTC
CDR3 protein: CASSYSLRSEQYF

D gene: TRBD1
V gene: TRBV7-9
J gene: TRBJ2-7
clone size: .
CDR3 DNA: TGTGCCAGCGGAAACGCGACAGGGAAATCCTACGAGCAGTACTTC
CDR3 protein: CASGNATGKSYEQYF

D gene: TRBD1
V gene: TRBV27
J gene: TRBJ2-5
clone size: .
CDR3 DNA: TGTGCCAGCAGTCCATCACAGGGGGAGTACCAAGAGACCCAGTACTTC
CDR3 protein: CASSPSQGEYQETQYF

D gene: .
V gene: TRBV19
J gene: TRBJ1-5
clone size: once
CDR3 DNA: TGTGCCAGTAGTACGACAGGTTTAATCAACAATCAGCCCCAGCATTTT
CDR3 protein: CASSTTGLINNQPQHF

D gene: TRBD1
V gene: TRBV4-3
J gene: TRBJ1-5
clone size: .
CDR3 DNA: TGCGCCAGCAGCCCACGGACAGGGGCATATCAGCCCCAGCATTTT
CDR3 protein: CASSPRTGAYQPQHF

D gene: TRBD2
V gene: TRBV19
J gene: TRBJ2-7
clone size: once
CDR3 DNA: TGTGCCAGTAGTTCCACAAGACTAGCGGGGGCCTACGAGCAGTACTTC
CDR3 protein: CASSSTRLAGAYEQYF